The present T cell receptor beta chain was sequenced within a study of OX40 agonist ivuxolimab in advanced cancers. Regarding the study as a whole: More expanded clones were seen, on average, in CD8+ T cells than in CD4+. Doses of 0.1 to 3.0 mg/kg were accompanied by clonal expansion of CD4+ and CD8+ blood T cells by week 6.

The CDR3 runs to 14 residues. V shed 6 bases, J shed 6 bases, and the junction held 5 bases outside the gene matches. Germline V gene sequence: CDR1 SGHAT, CDR2 FQNNGV. For this clone: Its matching antigen is unknown.

The method was immunoSEQ multiplex PCR; TCRdb's version includes in-frame clones alone and lacks a portion of them. The table includes 75,000 to 95,000 clones, 80% to 95% detected once. This clonotype was obtained from an adult with an advanced solid tumor such as melanoma, head and neck, liver or kidney cancer. The rearrangement uses TRBV11-2 and TRBJ2-2; 9 bases align to TRBD2. The sequencing here drew on CD4+ or CD8+ T cells sorted from blood, taken in a trial of the OX40 agonist ivuxolimab. DNA of the CDR3: TGTGCCAGCAGGACTAGCGGTTTCCCCGGGGAGCTGTTTTTT. Protein sequence: CASRTSGFPGELFF.